The 24 T cell receptor beta chains listed next were all sequenced from one sample in a study of cytomegalovirus exposure and HLA in healthy donors. The PCR was carried out with 60 Vbeta primers and 13 Jbeta primers. The assay was immunoSEQ multiplex PCR, and TCRdb's table has in-frame clones only and misses some. The sample holds 70,000 to 85,000 clones, about two thirds seen once. Sequencing was done on a sample of PBMCs. The receptors were sampled from a man aged 30-40 years in good health and CMV-seropositive.

The V call is TRBV18, the J call TRBJ2-7; TRBD2 aligns across 10 bases. CDR3 length equals 14 residues. Germline CDR1 reads KGHSH; CDR2 reads LQKENI. Trimming took 5 bases from V and 5 from J; bases not matched to a gene: 6. The chain's CDR3 is CASSSSGGKNEQYF. The CDR3 DNA sequence: TGTGCCAGCTCATCTAGCGGGGGAAAAAACGAGCAGTACTTC. The full variable domain, its missing parts supplied by reference TRBV18 and TRBJ2-7, is NAGVMQNPRHLVRRRGQEARLRCSPMKGHSHVYWYRQLPEEGLKFMVYLQKENIIDESGMPKERFSAEFPKEGPSILRIQQVVRGDSAAYFCASSSSGGKNEQYFGPGTRLTVT.

The chain uses TRBV5-1 and TRBJ1-4, with D unclear. The length of the CDR3 is 14 residues. The V gene lost 0 bases and the J gene lost 5 bases, with 8 bases spanning the gap. Germline lookup yields CDR1 SGHRS and CDR2 YFSETQ. The CDR3 region has the DNA TGCGCCAGCAGCTTGGAGGTGAGGAATGAAAAACTGTTTTTT. It yields the protein CASSLEVRNEKLFF.

This clone was detected once. The genes are TRBV29-1 and TRBJ1-3; possibly TRBD1 for D (5 bases). This CDR3 spans 13 amino acids. V was shortened by 7 bases and J by 0 bases, with 10 bases between the two germline ends. Germline V gives CDR1 SQVTM, CDR2 ANQGSEA. The CDR3 sequence is CSAGTRSGNTIYF. Written as DNA, the CDR3 is TGCAGCGCCGGGACTCGCTCTGGAAACACCATATATTTT.

The table lists this clone with a count of one. The chain joins TRBV30 to TRBJ1-4; TRBD1 matches 10 bases. Germline CDR1 and CDR2: GTSNPN and SVGIG (reference sequence). The CDR3 has 15 amino acids. Unmatched junction bases numbered 7, after V lost 2 bases and J lost 7 bases. CDR3 protein: CAWSPRQGAAEKLFF. DNA for the CDR3: TGTGCCTGGAGTCCCCGACAGGGGGCGGCTGAAAAACTGTTTTTT.

The V and J genes are TRBV11-3 and TRBJ1-6; D not resolved. CDR1 and CDR2 (germline): SGHNT, YENEEA. The CDR3 is 14 amino acids. Trimming left V 0 bases short and J 7 bases short, with 7 bases between. CDR3 coding DNA: TGTGCCAGCAGCTTAGATTTCGGGAATTCACCCCTCCACTTT. It codes for CASSLDFGNSPLHF.

The chain carries TRBV19 and TRBJ2-5, with TRBD2 as a possible D gene (5 bases). Germline-derived CDR1 and CDR2 are LNHDA and SQIVND (reference sequence). Trimming cost V 5 bases and J 2 bases, with 9 bases left between them. CDR3 length equals 13 residues. The CDR3 coding sequence is TGTGCCAGTAGTTACGACTATCAAGAGACCCAGTACTTC. This encodes CASSYDYQETQYF.

The V gene is TRBV5-8, the J gene TRBJ1-3; D is undetermined. CDR1 and CDR2 from the germline V gene are SGHTS and YDEGEE. The CDR3 length is 16 residues. Trimming shortened V by 4 bases and J by 0 bases, and 14 bases separated the two germline ends. CDR3 residues: CASSVPMAGSGNTIYF. The DNA of the CDR3 is TGTGCCAGCAGCGTCCCAATGGCAGGCTCTGGAAACACCATATATTTT.

This clone appeared once. The same CDR3 is also encoded by other DNA sequences in this sample. This sequence joins TRBV2 and TRBJ2-4; D gene uncertain. The CDR3 covers 15 residues. Per germline, CDR1 SNHLY and CDR2 FYNNEI. V was shortened by 4 bases and J by 0 bases, with 10 bases between the two germline ends. The CDR3 loop reads CASSGQYLAKNIQYF. In DNA, the CDR3 is TGTGCCAGCAGTGGGCAGTACCTAGCCAAAAACATTCAGTACTTC.

The chain employs TRBV5-4 and TRBJ2-7; 9 nucleotides line up with TRBD2. The CDR3 spans 14 residues. Germline CDR1 is SGHNT and CDR2 is YYREEE (reference sequence). The ends lost 4 bases at V and 1 base at J; junction bases unmatched: 3. CDR3 sequence reads: CASSNSGRSYEQYF. DNA of the CDR3: TGTGCCAGCAGCAACAGCGGGAGGTCCTACGAGCAGTACTTC. The full variable domain, in which reference TRBV5-4 and TRBJ2-7 provide the parts outside the CDR3, is ETGVTQSPTHLIKTRGQQVTLRCSSQSGHNTVSWYQQALGQGPQFIFQYYREEENGRGNFPPRFSGLQFPNYSSELNVNALELDDSALYLCASSNSGRSYEQYFGPGTRLTVT.

This chain joins TRBV5-6 and TRBJ2-2; 11 nucleotides line up with TRBD2. CDR1 and CDR2 (germline): SGHDT, YYEEEE. Trimming cost V 5 bases and J 3 bases; bases outside gene matches: 6. The CDR3 runs to 16 residues. The CDR3 is CASSSLAGGDTGELFF. DNA for the CDR3: TGTGCCAGCAGTTCCTTAGCGGGAGGGGACACCGGGGAGCTGTTTTTT.

In its sample, this clone was seen a few times. The chain recombines TRBV5-1 with TRBJ2-2; D remains unclear. V dropped 0 bases and J dropped 5 bases, with 11 bases sitting between them. This CDR3 contains 15 residues. Germline loops: CDR1 SGHRS, CDR2 YFSETQ. Here the CDR3 DNA reads TGCGCCAGCAGCTTGGCCTTTGGAGATACCGGGGAGCTGTTTTTT. Its translation is CASSLAFGDTGELFF. The whole variable domain, remainder taken from reference TRBV5-1 and TRBJ2-2, is KAGVTQTPRYLIKTRGQQVTLSCSPISGHRSVSWYQQTPGQGLQFLFEYFSETQRNKGNFPGRFSGRQFSNSRSEMNVSTLELGDSALYLCASSLAFGDTGELFFGEGSRLTVL.

The V gene is TRBV19, the J gene TRBJ2-6; the match to TRBD1 covers 8 bases. The CDR3 is 15 amino acids. Germline V gives CDR1 LNHDA, CDR2 SQIVND (reference sequence). With V trimmed by 7 bases and J by 2 bases, 4 bases remained unmatched. The CDR3 is CASNSQGAGANVLTF. The CDR3 DNA sequence: TGTGCCAGTAATTCACAGGGGGCTGGGGCCAACGTCCTGACTTTC.

The genes are TRBV19 and TRBJ2-7; no reliable D call. V lost 1 base, J lost 2 bases, and 12 bases lay in between. CDR1 and CDR2 from the germline V gene are LNHDA and SQIVND (reference sequence). The CDR3 is made up of 15 amino acids. The CDR3 DNA reads TGTGCCAGTAGTATAGGGGCAGATGAGACCTACGAGCAGTACTTC. Protein: CASSIGADETYEQYF.

The chain has TRBV30 and TRBJ1-4; TRBD1 matches 7 bases. Germline V gene lookup returns CDR1 GTSNPN and CDR2 SVGIG (reference sequence). With V trimmed by 6 bases and J by 14 bases, 15 bases remained unmatched. The CDR3 sequence is 13 residues long. The chain's CDR3 is CACVGQRLGRLFF. The CDR3, as DNA: TGTGCCTGCGTGGGACAGCGCCTAGGTCGGCTGTTTTTT.

Only a few counts were recorded for this clone. This chain connects TRBV28 to TRBJ2-7; TRBD2 is a possible D gene (5 bases). CDR3 length equals 13 residues. From germline, CDR1 is MDHEN and CDR2 SYDVKM. The V end was cut by 7 bases, the J end by 6 bases, with 16 bases between. The CDR3 coding sequence is TGTGCCAGCACCCCCAACCATCGGGGCGAGCAGTACTTC. It codes for CASTPNHRGEQYF.

This clone was picked up a small number of times. The chain joins TRBV28 to TRBJ2-6; tentative D call: TRBD1 (5 bases). The CDR3 contains 17 residues. The V and J ends lost 6 bases and 4 bases respectively, with 19 bases between them. The V gene's germline CDR1 is MDHEN and CDR2 SYDVKM. CDR3 coding DNA: TGTGCCAGCAGCGTGACAGTGCCTCTGAAGGGGGCCAACGTCCTGACTTTC. Translating it yields CASSVTVPLKGANVLTF.

The chain links TRBV4-1 to TRBJ2-7; 8 bases agree with TRBD1. Germline loops: CDR1 MGHRA, CDR2 YSYEKL. This CDR3 comprises 15 residues. J gave up 3 bases and V 5 bases, and 9 bases lay outside the gene matches. CDR3 sequence: CASSLQGEAFYEQYF. CDR3 DNA sequence: TGCGCCAGCAGCTTACAGGGGGAGGCTTTCTACGAGCAGTACTTC.

The V and J genes are TRBV11-3 and TRBJ2-5; 12 bases agree with TRBD2. The J call is doubtful: the DNA matches TRBJ2-7 better. Germline V gene data show CDR1 as SGHNT and CDR2 as YENEEA. The CDR3 extends over 16 amino acids. The DNA of the CDR3 is TGTGCCAGCAGCCCCCGACTAGCGGGAGACTCCTACGAGCAGTACTTC. It encodes CASSPRLAGDSYEQYF.

This chain joins TRBV28 and TRBJ1-3; TRBD1 is a possible D gene (5 bases). Trimming removed 6 bases at V and 1 base at J, with 10 bases between. The germline gives CDR1 MDHEN, CDR2 SYDVKM. CDR3 size: 14 residues. For the CDR3, the DNA is TGTGCCAGCAGGGAAGGGGTATCTGGAAACACCATATATTTT. Amino acid sequence: CASREGVSGNTIYF.

V gene TRBV6-5 combines with J gene TRBJ1-2; 10 nucleotides line up with TRBD1. Germline values: CDR1 MNHEY, CDR2 SVGAGI. The trim removed 4 bases at V and 10 bases at J, leaving 9 bases unmatched. The CDR3 consists of 14 residues. CDR3: CASSSNGQGVVYTF. CDR3 DNA: TGTGCCAGCAGTTCGAACGGACAGGGGGTGGTCTACACCTTC.

The rearrangement joins TRBV9 to TRBJ1-2; D uncertain. This CDR3 has 17 residues. Germline-derived CDR1 and CDR2 are SGDLS and YYNGEE. Between the trimmed V and J ends, which lost 4 bases and 0 bases, there was a span of 19 bases. The CDR3 reads CASSPTWEAPANYGYTF. CDR3 sequence (DNA): TGTGCCAGCAGCCCGACCTGGGAGGCACCAGCTAACTATGGCTACACCTTC.

The V gene is TRBV10-2, the J gene TRBJ2-2; D unclear. The germline V gene has CDR1 WSHSY and CDR2 SAAADI. Trimming took 6 bases from V and 4 from J, leaving 6 bases between them. The CDR3 runs 12 residues. In DNA, the CDR3 is TGCGCCAGCAGAACGAGCACCGGGGAGCTGTTTTTT. Translating it yields CASRTSTGELFF.

J is TRBJ1-4 and V is TRBV28, with 7 bases fitting TRBD1. J was trimmed by 5 bases and V by 5 bases; bases with no gene match: 5. Per the germline V gene, CDR1 is MDHEN and CDR2 is SYDVKM. The CDR3 length is 14 residues. CDR3 nucleotide sequence: TGTGCCAGCAGTCAGGGACAGCCAAATGAAAAACTGTTTTTT. As protein: CASSQGQPNEKLFF. Full variable domain (outside the CDR3, taken from reference TRBV28 and TRBJ1-4): DVKVTQSSRYLVKRTGEKVFLECVQDMDHENMFWYRQDPGLGLRLIYFSYDVKMKEKGDIPEGYSVSREKKERFSLILESASTNQTSMYLCASSQGQPNEKLFFGSGTQLSVL.

The chain carries TRBV29-1 and TRBJ1-1, with D tentatively TRBD1 (5 bases). The V end was cut by 7 bases, the J end by 1 base, with 22 bases between. There are 16 residues in the CDR3. Germline V gene lookup returns CDR1 SQVTM and CDR2 ANQGSEA. The CDR3 loop reads CSGSPSRGGRNTEAFF. In DNA, the CDR3 is TGCAGCGGATCGCCCTCCCGGGGCGGGAGGAACACTGAAGCTTTCTTT.